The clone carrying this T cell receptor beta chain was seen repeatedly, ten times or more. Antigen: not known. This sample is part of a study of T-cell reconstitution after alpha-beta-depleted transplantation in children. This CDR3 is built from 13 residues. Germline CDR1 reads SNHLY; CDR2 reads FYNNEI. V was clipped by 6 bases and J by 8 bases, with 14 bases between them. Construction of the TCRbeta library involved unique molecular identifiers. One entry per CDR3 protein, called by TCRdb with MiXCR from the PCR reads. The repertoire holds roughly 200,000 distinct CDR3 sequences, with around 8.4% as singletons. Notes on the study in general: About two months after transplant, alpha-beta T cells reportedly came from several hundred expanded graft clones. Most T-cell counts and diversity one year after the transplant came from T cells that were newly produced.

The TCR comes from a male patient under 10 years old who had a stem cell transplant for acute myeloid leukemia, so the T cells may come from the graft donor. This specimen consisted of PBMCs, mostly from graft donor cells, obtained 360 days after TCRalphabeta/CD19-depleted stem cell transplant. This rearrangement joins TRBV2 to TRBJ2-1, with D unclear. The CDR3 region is CASRGKGRYEQFF. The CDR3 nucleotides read TGTGCCAGCAGGGGAAAGGGCCGCTATGAGCAGTTCTTC. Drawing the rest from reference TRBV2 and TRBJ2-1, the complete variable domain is EPEVTQTPSHQVTQMGQEVILRCVPISNHLYFYWYRQILGQKVEFLVSFYNNEISEKSEIFDDQFSVERPDGSNFTLKIRSTKLEDSAMYFCASRGKGRYEQFFGPGTRLTVL.